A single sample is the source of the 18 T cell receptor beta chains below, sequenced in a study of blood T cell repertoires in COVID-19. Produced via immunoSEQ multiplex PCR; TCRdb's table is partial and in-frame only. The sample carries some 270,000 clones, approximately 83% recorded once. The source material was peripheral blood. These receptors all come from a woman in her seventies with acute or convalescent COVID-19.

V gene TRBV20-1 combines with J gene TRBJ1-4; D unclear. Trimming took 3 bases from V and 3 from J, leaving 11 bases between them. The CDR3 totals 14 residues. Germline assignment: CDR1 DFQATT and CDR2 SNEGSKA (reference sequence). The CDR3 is CSASGGGANEKLFF. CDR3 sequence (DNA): TGCAGTGCTAGTGGTGGAGGAGCTAATGAAAAACTGTTTTTT.

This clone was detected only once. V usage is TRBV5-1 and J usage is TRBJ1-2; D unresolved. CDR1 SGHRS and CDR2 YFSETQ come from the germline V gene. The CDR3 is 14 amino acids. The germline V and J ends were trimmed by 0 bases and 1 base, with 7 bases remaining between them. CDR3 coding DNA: TGCGCCAGCAGCTTGGGCCAGATTAACTATGGCTACACCTTC. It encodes CASSLGQINYGYTF. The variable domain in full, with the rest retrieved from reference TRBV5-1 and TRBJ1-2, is KAGVTQTPRYLIKTRGQQVTLSCSPISGHRSVSWYQQTPGQGLQFLFEYFSETQRNKGNFPGRFSGRQFSNSRSEMNVSTLELGDSALYLCASSLGQINYGYTFGSGTRLTVV.

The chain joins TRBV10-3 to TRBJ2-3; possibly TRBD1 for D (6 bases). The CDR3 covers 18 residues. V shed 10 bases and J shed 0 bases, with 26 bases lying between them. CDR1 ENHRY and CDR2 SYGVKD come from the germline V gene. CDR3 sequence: CATRTSTTGPSSTDTQYF. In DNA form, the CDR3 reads TGTGCCACCCGAACCTCGACGACAGGCCCTTCTAGCACAGATACGCAGTATTTT.

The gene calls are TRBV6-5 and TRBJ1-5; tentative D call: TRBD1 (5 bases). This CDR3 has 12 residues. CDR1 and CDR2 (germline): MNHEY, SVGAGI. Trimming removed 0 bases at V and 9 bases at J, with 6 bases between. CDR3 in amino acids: CASSYSQGPQHF. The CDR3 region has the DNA TGTGCCAGCAGTTACTCGCAGGGGCCCCAGCATTTT.

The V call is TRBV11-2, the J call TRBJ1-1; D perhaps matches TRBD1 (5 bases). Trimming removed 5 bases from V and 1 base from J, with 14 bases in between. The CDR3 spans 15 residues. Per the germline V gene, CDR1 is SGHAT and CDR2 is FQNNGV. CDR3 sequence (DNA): TGTGCCAGCAGCCCCCGGGGGGGTGGGAACACTGAAGCTTTCTTT. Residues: CASSPRGGGNTEAFF.

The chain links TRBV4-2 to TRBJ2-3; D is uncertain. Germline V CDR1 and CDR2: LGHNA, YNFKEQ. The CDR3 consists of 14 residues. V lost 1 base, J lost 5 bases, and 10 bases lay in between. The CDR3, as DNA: TGTGCCAGCAGCCAAGGCGGCGCGTTAGATACGCAGTATTTT. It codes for CASSQGGALDTQYF.

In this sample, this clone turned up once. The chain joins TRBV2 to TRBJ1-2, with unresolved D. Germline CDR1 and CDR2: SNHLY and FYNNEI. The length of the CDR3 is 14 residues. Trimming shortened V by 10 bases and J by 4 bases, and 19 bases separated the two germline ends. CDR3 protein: CATAREGIAYGYTF. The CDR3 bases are TGTGCCACCGCGCGGGAGGGTATTGCCTATGGCTACACCTTC.

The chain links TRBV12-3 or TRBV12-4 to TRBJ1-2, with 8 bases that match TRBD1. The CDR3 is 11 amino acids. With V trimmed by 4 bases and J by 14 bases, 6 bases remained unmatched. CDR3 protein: CASSSDRGRTF. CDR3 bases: TGTGCCAGCAGTTCCGACAGGGGTCGGACCTTC.

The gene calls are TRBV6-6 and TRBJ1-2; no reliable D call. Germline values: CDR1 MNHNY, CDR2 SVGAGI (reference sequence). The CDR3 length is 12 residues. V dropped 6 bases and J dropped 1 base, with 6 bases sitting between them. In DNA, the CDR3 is TGTGCCAGCAGCCGACGTAACTATGGCTACACCTTC. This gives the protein CASSRRNYGYTF.

This CDR3 reads CASRQVDSGNTIYF. As DNA, the CDR3 is TGTGCCAGTAGACAGGTTGACTCTGGAAACACCATATATTTT. This sequence joins TRBV19 and TRBJ1-3, with D tentatively TRBD1 (5 bases). In germline, CDR1 is LNHDA, CDR2 SQIVND (reference sequence). V was pared by 6 bases and J by 0 bases, with 9 bases between. CDR3 length equals 14 residues. Filled out from reference TRBV19 and TRBJ1-3, the complete variable domain reads DGGITQSPKYLFRKEGQNVTLSCEQNLNHDAMYWYRQDPGQGLRLIYYSQIVNDFQKGDIAEGYSVSREKKESFPLTVTSAQKNPTAFYLCASRQVDSGNTIYFGEGSWLTVV.

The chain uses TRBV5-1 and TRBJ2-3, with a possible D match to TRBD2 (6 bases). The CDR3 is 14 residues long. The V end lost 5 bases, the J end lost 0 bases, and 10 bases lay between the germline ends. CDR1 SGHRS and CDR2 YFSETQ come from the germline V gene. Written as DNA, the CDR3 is TGCGCCAGCAGGGGGGGTACTAGCACAGATACGCAGTATTTT. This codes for CASRGGTSTDTQYF.

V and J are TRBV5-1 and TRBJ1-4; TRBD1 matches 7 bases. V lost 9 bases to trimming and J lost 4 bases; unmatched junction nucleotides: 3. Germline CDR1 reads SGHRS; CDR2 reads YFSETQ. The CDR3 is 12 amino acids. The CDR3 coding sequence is TGCGCCACCCGGGACAGTAATGAAAAACTGTTTTTT. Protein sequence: CATRDSNEKLFF.

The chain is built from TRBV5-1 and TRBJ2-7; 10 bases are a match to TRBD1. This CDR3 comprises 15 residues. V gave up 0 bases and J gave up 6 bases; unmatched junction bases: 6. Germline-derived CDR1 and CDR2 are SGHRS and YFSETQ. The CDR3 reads CASSLEGDRGTEQYF. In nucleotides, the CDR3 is TGCGCCAGCAGCTTGGAAGGGGACAGGGGAACCGAGCAGTACTTC.

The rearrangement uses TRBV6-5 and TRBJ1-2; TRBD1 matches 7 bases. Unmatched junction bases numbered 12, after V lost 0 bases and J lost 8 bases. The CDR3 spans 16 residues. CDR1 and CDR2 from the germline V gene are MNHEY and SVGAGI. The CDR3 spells CASSYSRGPGSRGYTF. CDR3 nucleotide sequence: TGTGCCAGCAGTTACTCAAGGGGGCCAGGTAGTCGAGGCTACACCTTC.

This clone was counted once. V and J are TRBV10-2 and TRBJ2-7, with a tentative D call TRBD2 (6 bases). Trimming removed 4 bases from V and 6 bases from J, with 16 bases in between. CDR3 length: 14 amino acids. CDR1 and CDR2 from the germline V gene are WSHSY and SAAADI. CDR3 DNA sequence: TGCGCCAGCAGTGCCGGGACCGGGAGAGTCGAGCAGTACTTC. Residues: CASSAGTGRVEQYF.

This CDR3 reads CASSSTGGGGTQYF. DNA of the CDR3: TGTGCCAGCAGCTCCACAGGGGGCGGTGGGACCCAGTACTTC. V is TRBV7-3 and J is TRBJ2-5, with 9 positions matching TRBD1. Germline loops: CDR1 SGHTA, CDR2 FQGTGA. This CDR3 region has 14 residues. The V and J ends lost 4 bases and 7 bases, in that order; junction bases with no gene match: 7.

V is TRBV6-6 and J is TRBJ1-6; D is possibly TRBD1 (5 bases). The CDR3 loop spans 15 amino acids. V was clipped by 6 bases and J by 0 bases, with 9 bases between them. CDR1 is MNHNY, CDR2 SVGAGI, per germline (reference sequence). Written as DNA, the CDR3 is TGTGCCAGCAGGCTCGACAGCTCCTATAATTCACCCCTCCACTTT. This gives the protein CASRLDSSYNSPLHF.

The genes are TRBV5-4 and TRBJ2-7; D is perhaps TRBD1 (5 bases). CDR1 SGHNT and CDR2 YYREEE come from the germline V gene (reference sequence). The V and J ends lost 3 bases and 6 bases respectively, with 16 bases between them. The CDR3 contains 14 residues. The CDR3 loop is CASSSTRVSPEQYF. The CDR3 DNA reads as TGTGCCAGCAGCTCGACCAGGGTATCTCCCGAGCAGTACTTC.